The present entry profiles one T cell receptor (beta chain) with its context. The sample belongs to a study of PD-1 blockade in classical Hodgkin lymphoma. Assay used: immunoSEQ multiplex PCR; TCRdb lists only in-frame clones, some missing. Of 6,000 to 7,500 clones detected, approximately 80% appear once; the ten largest clones hold around 40%. V lost 4 bases to trimming and J lost 4 bases; unmatched junction nucleotides: 18. Germline loops: CDR1 MDHEN, CDR2 SYDVKM. The CDR3 runs 18 residues. In every patient, relapse followed autologous stem cell transplantation, while exposure to brentuximab vedotin differed.

The chain combines TRBV28 with TRBJ1-1, with 7 bases fitting TRBD1. The sequencing used peripheral blood mononuclear cells (PBMCs), collected at baseline. This receptor was obtained from a human donor with classical Hodgkin lymphoma. The CDR3 here is CASSSPIGGQRVGTEAFF. CDR3 nucleotide sequence: TGTGCCAGCAGTTCCCCTATAGGGGGACAGCGGGTCGGCACTGAAGCTTTCTTT.